The rows below give T cell receptor beta chains drawn from one sample of a study of T cells in Graves' hyperthyroidism and ophthalmopathy. Using its own MiXCR run on the multiplex PCR reads, TCRdb lists one record per CDR3 protein. The table includes hundreds of thousands of distinct CDR3 sequences, 13% detected once. Sequences were obtained from blood. The receptors were sampled from a young woman with Graves' hyperthyroidism. Each CDR3 is given with its conserved first and last residue. A D gene is named only where the DNA matches it firmly. Expanded clones are given a class, and other clones once, few, many or no size at all.

v_gene	abundance	d_gene	j_gene	CDR3aa	CDR3nt
TRBV7-9	many	.	TRBJ1-2	CASSLEGPGQGGYTF	TGTGCCAGCAGCTTAGAAGGACCGGGGCAAGGTGGCTACACCTTC
TRBV7-8	many	TRBD1	TRBJ1-2	CASSRQGLASNYGYTF	TGTGCCAGCAGTCGACAGGGCCTAGCTTCTAACTATGGCTACACCTTC
TRBV9	.	.	TRBJ1-4	CASSVGHRESPNEKLFF	TGTGCCAGCAGCGTTGGGCACAGGGAAAGTCCTAATGAAAAACTGTTTTTT
TRBV12-3/TRBV12-4	many	.	TRBJ1-2	CASSPRQSWGGYTF	TGTGCCAGCAGTCCTAGACAGTCCTGGGGGGGCTACACCTTC
TRBV5-5	many	TRBD1	TRBJ2-5	CASSLRDRGLRETQYF	TGTGCCAGCAGCTTGAGGGACAGGGGATTGCGAGAGACCCAGTACTTC
TRBV19	many	.	TRBJ1-2	CASSKGLSDRHSNYGYTF	TGTGCCAGTAGTAAGGGATTGAGTGACAGGCACTCTAACTATGGCTACACCTTC
TRBV29-1	many	.	TRBJ2-3	CSVGRGPAASTDTQYF	TGCAGCGTTGGTCGAGGTCCAGCGGCAAGCACAGATACGCAGTATTTT
TRBV19	few	.	TRBJ1-5	CASSIEEGFQPQHF	TGTGCCAGTAGTATAGAGGAGGGGTTCCAGCCCCAGCATTTT
TRBV20-1	many	.	TRBJ2-7	CSARARGIWSAEQYF	TGCAGTGCTAGAGCCCGTGGAATTTGGTCCGCCGAGCAGTACTTC
TRBV10-1	.	TRBD1	TRBJ2-7	CASSSGTGASYEQYF	TGCGCCAGCAGTTCCGGGACAGGGGCCTCCTACGAGCAGTACTTC
TRBV12-3/TRBV12-4	many	.	TRBJ2-7	CASSFSTFSYEQYF	TGTGCCAGCAGTTTTTCTACGTTCTCCTACGAGCAGTACTTC
TRBV15	many	TRBD2	TRBJ2-7	CATSRDLGLAGGSYEQYF	TGTGCCACCAGCAGAGATTTGGGACTAGCGGGGGGGTCCTACGAGCAGTACTTC
TRBV7-9	many	.	TRBJ2-5	CASSLVDSQETQYF	TGTGCCAGCAGCTTAGTGGACAGCCAAGAGACCCAGTACTTC
TRBV19	many	.	TRBJ1-1	CASSIGAGIIEAFF	TGTGCCAGTAGTATCGGGGCAGGGATTATTGAAGCTTTCTTT
TRBV3-1	many	.	TRBJ2-7	CASSQGIYEQYF	TGTGCCAGCAGCCAAGGGATCTACGAGCAGTACTTC
TRBV5-8	many	.	TRBJ1-1	CASTETTTVKAFF	TGTGCCAGCACAGAAACAACGACGGTGAAGGCTTTCTTT
TRBV29-1	many	TRBD1	TRBJ1-2	CSVGMTGASTWGGYTF	TGCAGCGTTGGGATGACAGGGGCGTCAACTTGGGGTGGCTACACCTTC
TRBV5-1	many	TRBD2	TRBJ2-3	CASSPRASGTSTDTQYF	TGCGCCAGCAGCCCGAGGGCGAGCGGGACTAGCACAGATACGCAGTATTTT
TRBV7-3	many	TRBD1	TRBJ2-5	CASSLTGGQGMETQYF	TGTGCCAGCAGCTTAACAGGGGGACAGGGAATGGAGACCCAGTACTTC
TRBV7-9	few	.	TRBJ2-1	CASSLRRDYNNEQFF	TGTGCCAGCAGCTTGCGGAGGGATTACAACAATGAGCAGTTCTTC
TRBV12-3/TRBV12-4	many	.	TRBJ1-5	CASRDSNQPQHF	TGTGCCAGCAGGGACAGCAATCAGCCCCAGCATTTT
TRBV28	.	.	TRBJ1-1	CASSFDYRVMSTEAFF	TGTGCCAGCAGTTTTGACTACAGGGTTATGAGCACTGAAGCTTTCTTT
TRBV11-3	many	.	TRBJ2-1	CASSLEVGNEQFF	TGTGCCAGCAGCTTAGAGGTAGGCAATGAGCAGTTCTTC
TRBV6-2/TRBV6-3	.	.	TRBJ1-4	CASRTQGGEKLFF	TGTGCCAGCAGAACTCAGGGTGGTGAAAAACTGTTTTTT
TRBV29-1	many	.	TRBJ2-1	CSVEDLARRSNEQFF	TGCAGCGTTGAAGATCTGGCTAGACGGTCCAATGAGCAGTTCTTC
TRBV12-3/TRBV12-4	many	.	TRBJ1-6	CASSFEGQLSPLHF	TGTGCCAGCAGTTTCGAAGGGCAGCTTTCACCCCTCCACTTT
TRBV28	many	TRBD2	TRBJ2-7	CASTGSGRYEQYF	TGTGCCAGCACTGGTAGCGGGAGGTACGAGCAGTACTTC
TRBV27	many	.	TRBJ1-4	CASSLRTELSNEKLFF	TGTGCCAGCAGTTTAAGGACGGAACTTAGTAATGAAAAACTGTTTTTT
TRBV3-1	.	TRBD2	TRBJ2-1	CASKPWRGGSYNEQFF	TGTGCCAGCAAACCCTGGCGGGGGGGATCCTACAATGAGCAGTTCTTC